The 6 T cell receptor beta chains below were found in one sample sequenced in a study of spatial heterogeneity in lung cancer. One entry per CDR3 protein, called by TCRdb with MiXCR from the 5' RACE reads. The repertoire holds around 40,000 distinct CDR3 sequences, with around 5.2% as singletons. Documented time point: sample taken at primary tumor resection. Whole RNA obtained from tumor, nontumor lung or frozen PBMC underwent sequencing without sorting. This specimen was PBMCs, taken at surgery. These receptors were obtained from a female donor with early-stage non-small cell lung cancer.

In regard to this clonotype: A much larger clone lies one base from this, so it may be a read error. The rearrangement links TRBV20-1 to TRBJ2-7; D is ambiguous. V gave up 0 bases and J gave up 6 bases, with 9 bases separating them. The CDR3 is 12 amino acids. Germline V CDR1 and CDR2: DFQATT, SNEGSKA (reference sequence). CDR3 coding DNA: TGCAGTGCTAGAGATGTGTGGTCCGAGCAGTACTTC. Amino acid sequence: CSARDVWSEQYF.

The chain links TRBV10-3 to TRBJ2-1; 7 nucleotides match TRBD2. CDR3 length: 16 residues. The V gene's germline CDR1 is ENHRY and CDR2 SYGVKD. Trimming took 4 bases from V and 5 from J; bases not matched to a gene: 11. CDR3 loop: CAISGLASGVDNEQFF. The CDR3 DNA is TGTGCCATCAGTGGACTCGCCAGCGGGGTCGACAATGAGCAGTTCTTC.

V and J are TRBV19 and TRBJ1-4, with D perhaps TRBD1 (5 bases). V lost 7 bases and J lost 0, with 9 bases in between. CDR3 length: 14 residues. Per the germline V gene, CDR1 is LNHDA and CDR2 is SQIVND (reference sequence). The CDR3 DNA reads as TGTGCCAGTACGGGGCCATCAACTAATGAAAAACTGTTTTTT. Residues: CASTGPSTNEKLFF.

The table lists this clonotype with many counts. The chain combines TRBV12-3 or TRBV12-4 with TRBJ1-2; possible D gene TRBD1, 6 bases. Trimming took off 1 base at V and 4 bases at J, with 10 bases between the two ends. CDR3 length: 14 amino acids. The CDR3 loop reads CASSLGGRPYGYTF. The CDR3 DNA sequence: TGTGCCAGCAGTTTAGGGGGGCGCCCCTATGGCTACACCTTC.

This clonotype was seen ten or more times. The chain has TRBV6-5 and TRBJ1-6; D is unclear. CDR3 size: 15 residues. CDR1 is MNHEY, CDR2 SVGAGI, per germline. V shed 9 bases and J shed 4 bases, with 16 bases lying between them. CDR3 in DNA: TGTGCCAGTTCTTTAGGTTTCGCGTATAATTCACCCCTCCACTTT. It is translated as CASSLGFAYNSPLHF.

This chain connects TRBV29-1 to TRBJ2-2, with a possible D match to TRBD1 (5 bases). V lost 7 bases and J lost 3, with 12 bases in between. Germline V lookup: CDR1 SQVTM, CDR2 ANQGSEA. The CDR3 covers 13 residues. The DNA for the CDR3 is TGCAGCGGGGGCGCGCTTGACACCGGGGAGCTGTTTTTT. Protein: CSGGALDTGELFF.